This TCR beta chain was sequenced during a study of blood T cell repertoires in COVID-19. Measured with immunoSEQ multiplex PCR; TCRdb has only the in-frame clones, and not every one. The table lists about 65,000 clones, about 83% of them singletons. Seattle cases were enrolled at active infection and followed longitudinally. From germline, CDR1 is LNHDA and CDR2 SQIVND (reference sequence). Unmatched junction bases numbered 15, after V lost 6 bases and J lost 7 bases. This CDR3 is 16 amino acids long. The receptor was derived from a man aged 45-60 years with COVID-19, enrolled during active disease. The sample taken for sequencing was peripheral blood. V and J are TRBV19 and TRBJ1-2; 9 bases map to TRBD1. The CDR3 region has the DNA TGTGCCAGTAGAACCCGGGACAGGGTTTTGTCAGGTGGCTACACCTTC. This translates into CASRTRDRVLSGGYTF. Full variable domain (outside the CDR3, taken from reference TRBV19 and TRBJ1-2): DGGITQSPKYLFRKEGQNVTLSCEQNLNHDAMYWYRQDPGQGLRLIYYSQIVNDFQKGDIAEGYSVSREKKESFPLTVTSAQKNPTAFYLCASRTRDRVLSGGYTFGSGTRLTVV.